The rows below give T cell receptor beta chains drawn from one sample of a study of Graves' ophthalmopathy and Graves' hyperthyroidism. TCRdb redid the calling of the multiplex PCR reads with MiXCR, one entry per CDR3 protein. The sample contains 300,000 to 400,000 distinct CDR3 sequences, 15% to 20% of which appear only once. The sequenced sample consisted of peripheral blood. Every receptor here comes from an adult man with Graves' ophthalmopathy. Each CDR3 is given with its conserved first and last residue. Each record gives: clone size, J gene, D gene, CDR3 length, V gene, CDR3 DNA, CDR3 protein. D genes are given only for firm matches. Size is stated for part of the rows, as once, few or many counts, or as a class when the clone is expanded.

. | TRBJ1-1 | . | 16 | TRBV7-3 | TGTGCCAGCAGCCTACTCCCACGGGGGCTAGACACTGAAGCTTTCTTT | CASSLLPRGLDTEAFF
many | TRBJ2-7 | . | 15 | TRBV4-2 | TGTGCCAGCAGCCAAGACTCGGACAGCTCCTACGAGCAGTACTTC | CASSQDSDSSYEQYF
. | TRBJ2-5 | TRBD1 | 13 | TRBV6-1 | TGTGCCAGCAGTGGGGGACAGGGAGAGACCCAGTACTTC | CASSGGQGETQYF
many | TRBJ1-2 | TRBD1 | 13 | TRBV20-1 | TGCAGTGCTGCCGGGACAGCGCAAGATGGCTACACCTTC | CSAAGTAQDGYTF
many | TRBJ2-7 | . | 15 | TRBV30 | TGTGCCTGGAGTGTACCGGGCCTGGAGCGGAACGAGCAGTACTTC | CAWSVPGLERNEQYF
many | TRBJ1-1 | TRBD1 | 17 | TRBV3-1 | TGTGCCAGCAGCCGCCGGGACAGGGACCAAGTTTGCACTGAAGCTTTCTTT | CASSRRDRDQVCTEAFF
many | TRBJ1-2 | TRBD1 | 14 | TRBV29-1 | TGCAGCGTTGAGGGGTGGGACAGAAACTATGGCTACACCTTC | CSVEGWDRNYGYTF
many | TRBJ2-7 | TRBD2 | 11 | TRBV29-1 | TGCAGCGTGGCTAGCGGGAGTTGGCAGTACTTC | CSVASGSWQYF
many | TRBJ2-7 | . | 14 | TRBV6-5 | TGTGCCAGCAGTTATCAAAAGGGGCCCTACGAGCAGTACTTC | CASSYQKGPYEQYF
many | TRBJ2-7 | TRBD2 | 14 | TRBV12-3/TRBV12-4 | TGTGCCAGCAGCATAGCGGGAGTTTCCTACGAGCAGTACTTC | CASSIAGVSYEQYF
many | TRBJ1-5 | . | 12 | TRBV15 | TGTGCCACCAGCAGAGGCGGGCAGCCCCAGCATTTT | CATSRGGQPQHF
many | TRBJ2-7 | TRBD2 | 15 | TRBV10-3 | TGTGCCATCAGTACCTCTAGCGGGAGTCCCTACGAGCAGTACTTC | CAISTSSGSPYEQYF
many | TRBJ1-2 | . | 12 | TRBV14 | TGTGCCAGCAGCCAAGATTTTTGGGGCTACACCTTC | CASSQDFWGYTF
many | TRBJ1-6 | TRBD1 | 14 | TRBV2 | TGTGCCAGCGGAGCCGGGACAGTAAATTCACCCCTCCACTTT | CASGAGTVNSPLHF
. | TRBJ2-7 | TRBD1 | 17 | TRBV7-3 | TGTGCCAGCAGCCCAAAAGGGGACAGCATAGGGGTCGACGAGCAGTACTTC | CASSPKGDSIGVDEQYF
many | TRBJ1-1 | . | 14 | TRBV2 | TGTGCCAGCAGTGCAACAGATTTGAACACTGAAGCTTTCTTT | CASSATDLNTEAFF
. | TRBJ1-6 | TRBD1 | 16 | TRBV6-1 | TGTGCCAGCAGGGTAGAGGGGGCAAGACCCAATTCACCCCTCCACTTT | CASRVEGARPNSPLHF
. | TRBJ2-7 | TRBD2 | 14 | TRBV28 | TGTGCCAGCAGTTTTGGCCTAGCGGGAGCCGAGCAGTACTTC | CASSFGLAGAEQYF
many | TRBJ1-1 | TRBD1 | 15 | TRBV20-1 | TGCAGTGCTAGATCCCCGACAGGGACGAACACTGAAGCTTTCTTT | CSARSPTGTNTEAFF
many | TRBJ1-5 | . | 15 | TRBV7-2 | TGTGCCAGCAGCTTATCAGGGGCTGGCAATCAGCCCCAGCATTTT | CASSLSGAGNQPQHF
many | TRBJ1-2 | . | 15 | TRBV15 | TGTGCCACCAGCAGAGATAGAACGGAGGGCTATGGCTACACCTTC | CATSRDRTEGYGYTF
many | TRBJ1-2 | . | 10 | TRBV20-1 | TGCAGCGCTCACGACTATGGCTACACCTTC | CSAHDYGYTF
many | TRBJ1-1 | . | 12 | TRBV6-5 | TGTGCCATAAGTTCTTGGAACACTGAAGCTTTCTTT | CAISSWNTEAFF
many | TRBJ1-2 | . | 15 | TRBV5-5 | TGTGCCAGCAGCTTGGAACCGGGGATGAACTATGGCTACACCTTC | CASSLEPGMNYGYTF
many | TRBJ2-7 | . | 14 | TRBV7-9 | TGTGCCAGCAGCTTATCGGGCCCCAGGGACGAGCAGTACTTC | CASSLSGPRDEQYF
many | TRBJ1-5 | . | 16 | TRBV6-1 | TGTGCCAGCGAAACCCTGGGCGGGGGAGGGATTCAGCCCCAGCATTTT | CASETLGGGGIQPQHF
. | TRBJ1-1 | TRBD1 | 15 | TRBV19 | TGTGCCAGTAGTATACAGGGACAGGGGGCTACTGAAGCTTTCTTT | CASSIQGQGATEAFF
many | TRBJ2-7 | TRBD2 | 16 | TRBV3-1 | TGTGCCAGCAGCCTGAGGACTAGCGGGGCCGCCTACGAGCAGTACTTC | CASSLRTSGAAYEQYF
many | TRBJ2-7 | . | 16 | TRBV19 | TGTGCCAGTAGTAAGGCCCTGGGGCAGGGAACCTACGAGCAGTACTTC | CASSKALGQGTYEQYF
many | TRBJ2-5 | TRBD1 | 15 | TRBV19 | TGTGCCAGTAGTAAGGACAGGGTCTCCCAAGAGACCCAGTACTTC | CASSKDRVSQETQYF
. | TRBJ2-7 | . | 12 | TRBV2 | TGTGCCAGCAGTGGGCCTTCAGGAGAGCAGTACTTC | CASSGPSGEQYF
. | TRBJ2-7 | . | 14 | TRBV18 | TGTGCCAGCTCACCCTTCAGGAACACCTACGAGCAGTACTTC | CASSPFRNTYEQYF
many | TRBJ2-7 | . | 15 | TRBV5-1 | TGCGCCAGCAGCATAGGGACGGAACCCTCCTACGAGCAGTACTTC | CASSIGTEPSYEQYF
many | TRBJ2-4 | . | 18 | TRBV20-1 | TGCAGTGCTAGAGTTTGGGGTGGTCGTATGATAGCCAAAAACATTCAGTACTTC | CSARVWGGRMIAKNIQYF
many | TRBJ2-2 | TRBD2 | 15 | TRBV7-3 | TGTGCCAGCAGCGCTCTAGCGGGAGGGACCGGGGAGCTGTTTTTT | CASSALAGGTGELFF
many | TRBJ2-5 | . | 13 | TRBV10-1 | TGCGCCAGCAGTGAGGGTGCGATCGAGACCCAGTACTTC | CASSEGAIETQYF
many | TRBJ2-7 | TRBD1 | 15 | TRBV5-1 | TGCGCCAGCAGCTTATCCCCGCAGGGGGTCGAGGAGCAGTACTTC | CASSLSPQGVEEQYF
few | TRBJ2-7 | TRBD2 | 14 | TRBV20-1 | TGCAGTGCTAGAGAGGGTAGCGGGATTAACGAGCAGTACTTC | CSAREGSGINEQYF
. | TRBJ1-5 | TRBD1 | 14 | TRBV6-1 | TGTGCCAGCAGTGAAGGGGACAGCGGGCAGCCCCAGCATTTT | CASSEGDSGQPQHF
many | TRBJ1-6 | . | 13 | TRBV12-3/TRBV12-4 | TGTGCCAGCACCGGGTTGGGTAGTTCACCCCTCCACTTT | CASTGLGSSPLHF
few | TRBJ2-5 | . | 16 | TRBV18 | TGTGCCAGCTCTTCAGGGTTGGGGCAAAATCAAGAGACCCAGTACTTC | CASSSGLGQNQETQYF
. | TRBJ1-2 | . | 13 | TRBV20-1 | TGCAGTGCCCACGATAGGGCTAACTATGGCTACACCTTC | CSAHDRANYGYTF
. | TRBJ2-7 | . | 16 | TRBV25-1 | TGTGCCAGCAGTGAATTAGGCGATAACGGCAGGTACGAGCAGTACTTC | CASSELGDNGRYEQYF
many | TRBJ1-1 | . | 14 | TRBV12-3/TRBV12-4 | TGTGCCAGCAGTTTAGCGCAGGGGAACACTGAAGCTTTCTTT | CASSLAQGNTEAFF
many | TRBJ2-2 | TRBD2 | 15 | TRBV10-3 | TGTGCCATCAGTGGGCTAGCGGGGAACACCGGGGAGCTGTTTTTT | CAISGLAGNTGELFF
. | TRBJ1-2 | TRBD1 | 13 | TRBV12-3/TRBV12-4 | TGTGCCAGCACAGGGGGACTTAACTATGGCTACACCTTC | CASTGGLNYGYTF
many | TRBJ2-5 | . | 14 | TRBV19 | TGTGCCAGTAGTATGGGTAGGGCCTACGAGACCCAGTACTTC | CASSMGRAYETQYF
. | TRBJ1-1 | . | 13 | TRBV20-1 | TGCAGTGCTACCTTAGGGTGGGTGACTGAAGCTTCCTTT | CSATLGWVTEASF